What follows are 20 T cell receptor beta chains derived from one specimen sequenced in a study of molecular identifiers for immune sequencing clone quantification. TCRdb re-called the PCR reads with MiXCR, one entry per CDR3 protein. In the table there are hundreds of thousands of distinct CDR3 sequences, less than 20% of which are singletons. Sequenced sample: naive CD8+ T cells from blood, with Jurkat cell RNA spiked in. Stated subset: FACS-sorted CD8+CD4-CCR7+CD45RA+ naive T cells. All receptors derive from a human donor in good health. Some libraries in this study had Jurkat cell RNA spiked in.

This clonotype was detected ten times or more. The V gene is TRBV5-6, the J gene TRBJ2-5; possibly TRBD2 for D (6 bases). This CDR3 is 15 amino acids long. The V end lost 4 bases, the J end lost 1 base, and 14 bases lay between the germline ends. Germline CDR1 is SGHDT and CDR2 is YYEEEE. The DNA for the CDR3 is TGTGCCAGCAGCGAAACCAGCGGGCTCCAAGAGACCCAGTACTTC. Amino acids: CASSETSGLQETQYF.

Details on this clonotype: Being one base from a much bigger clone, this may be a read error. J is TRBJ2-6 and V is TRBV9, with no clear D. CDR1 and CDR2 (germline): SGDLS, YYNGEE. CDR3 length equals 11 residues. CDR3 bases: TGTGCCAGCAGCGCCACTGGGGTCCTGGCTTTC. It yields the protein CASSATGVLAF.

This rearrangement joins TRBV19 to TRBJ1-1; D is perhaps TRBD1 (5 bases). V lost 5 bases and J lost 0, with 16 bases in between. Germline assignment: CDR1 LNHDA and CDR2 SQIVND (reference sequence). The CDR3 contains 16 residues. CDR3 DNA: TGTGCCAGTAGTTGGGGGGATAAAACCATGAACACTGAAGCTTTCTTT. Protein product: CASSWGDKTMNTEAFF. Together with reference TRBV19 and TRBJ1-1, the CDR3 gives the full variable domain: DGGITQSPKYLFRKEGQNVTLSCEQNLNHDAMYWYRQDPGQGLRLIYYSQIVNDFQKGDIAEGYSVSREKKESFPLTVTSAQKNPTAFYLCASSWGDKTMNTEAFFGQGTRLTVV.

This clonotype was recorded many times. The rearrangement joins TRBV5-4 to TRBJ1-1; 9 bases align to TRBD1. CDR1 SGHNT and CDR2 YYREEE come from the germline V gene (reference sequence). This CDR3 has 15 residues. The V gene end was trimmed by 0 bases and the J gene end by 4 bases; junction bases not matched to a gene: 4. CDR3 nucleotides: TGTGCCAGCAGCTTGGAACAGGGGGCCTTCACTGAAGCTTTCTTT. Its protein is CASSLEQGAFTEAFF.

In this sample, this clonotype turned up many times. V gene TRBV7-9 combines with J gene TRBJ2-5; TRBD1 matches at 8 bases. Per germline, CDR1 SEHNR and CDR2 FQNEAQ (reference sequence). The CDR3 consists of 15 residues. Losses at the gene ends were 4 bases for V and 5 bases for J; bases not matched to a gene: 9. The CDR3 protein is CASSSSQGAQETQYF. The CDR3 nucleotides are TGTGCCAGCAGCTCCTCCCAGGGGGCGCAGGAGACCCAGTACTTC. Based on the CDR3 plus reference TRBV7-9 and TRBJ2-5, the full variable domain is DTGVSQNPRHKITKRGQNVTFRCDPISEHNRLYWYRQTLGQGPEFLTYFQNEAQLEKSRLLSDRFSAERPKGSFSTLEIQRTEQGDSAMYLCASSSSQGAQETQYFGPGTRLLVL.

V and J are TRBV7-9 and TRBJ2-1; 9 nucleotides agree with TRBD1. V was clipped by 8 bases and J by 6 bases; unmatched bases: 8. The CDR3 extends over 14 amino acids. Looked up from germline, CDR1 is SEHNR and CDR2 is FQNEAQ (reference sequence). CDR3 region: CASAPGQGLNEQFF. The CDR3 DNA sequence: TGTGCCAGCGCACCGGGACAGGGTCTCAATGAGCAGTTCTTC.

At least ten counts were recorded for this clonotype. The chain uses TRBV6-5 and TRBJ2-1; D may be TRBD2 (5 bases). V was pared by 2 bases and J by 3 bases, with 11 bases between. This CDR3 region has 15 residues. Germline values: CDR1 MNHEY, CDR2 SVGAGI. The DNA for the CDR3 is TGTGCCAGCAGTTACAGTAGCGCCGACTACAATGAGCAGTTCTTC. Encoded protein: CASSYSSADYNEQFF.

This clonotype was seen a few times. This may come from a read error, since a much larger clone is one base off. The V call is TRBV7-6, the J call TRBJ2-7; tentative D call: TRBD2 (5 bases). Looked up from germline, CDR1 is SGHVS and CDR2 is FNYEAQ. Trimming removed 5 bases from V and 2 bases from J, with 10 bases in between. The CDR3 sequence is 13 residues long. The CDR3 DNA follows: TGTGCCAGCAGCAAGTACGGGGCCTACGAGCAGTACTTC. Its protein is CASSKYGAYEQYF. Supplemented by reference TRBV7-6 and TRBJ2-7, the full variable domain reads GAGVSQSPRYKVTKRGQDVALRCDPISGHVSLYWYRQALGQGPEFLTYFNYEAQQDKSGLPNDRFSAERPEGSISTLTIQRTEQRDSAMYRCASSKYGAYEQYFGPGTRLTVT.

This clonotype was counted at least ten times. V is TRBV6-5 and J is TRBJ1-1; D is ambiguous. There are 12 residues in the CDR3. Trimming took off 6 bases at V and 12 bases at J, with 17 bases between the two ends. The V gene's germline CDR1 is MNHEY and CDR2 SVGAGI. CDR3 loop: CASSDSIGQTFF. CDR3 DNA: TGTGCCAGCAGCGACTCTATTGGTCAAACTTTCTTT.

Only a few counts were recorded for this clonotype. The CDR3: CASSSSTGRSNEQFF. The CDR3 DNA reads as TGCGCCAGCAGCTCGAGTACCGGGAGAAGCAATGAGCAGTTCTTC. The chain combines TRBV5-1 with TRBJ2-1; perhaps TRBD2 as D (6 bases). The CDR3 spans 15 residues. Trimming pared 3 bases from V and 6 bases from J, leaving 16 bases between. Germline values: CDR1 SGHRS, CDR2 YFSETQ. Drawing the rest from reference TRBV5-1 and TRBJ2-1, the complete variable domain is KAGVTQTPRYLIKTRGQQVTLSCSPISGHRSVSWYQQTPGQGLQFLFEYFSETQRNKGNFPGRFSGRQFSNSRSEMNVSTLELGDSALYLCASSSSTGRSNEQFFGPGTRLTVL.

Details on this clonotype: A much larger clone differs from this one at a single base, so this may be a read error. The V call is TRBV7-6, the J call TRBJ2-2, with 11 bases aligning to TRBD1. CDR1 SGHVS and CDR2 FNYEAQ come from the germline V gene. CDR3 length equals 17 residues. In DNA, the CDR3 is TGTGCCTGCAGCCCCAGCAGGGACAGGGGGAAGACCGGGGAGCTGTTTTTT. Residues: CACSPSRDRGKTGELFF.

This clonotype was counted at least ten times. The rearrangement links TRBV13 to TRBJ2-5; 9 bases map to TRBD2. The CDR3 has 19 residues. V trimming: 5 bases; J trimming: 4 bases; junction bases outside the gene matches: 20. Germline V CDR1 and CDR2: PRHDT, FYEKMQ (reference sequence). CDR3 in DNA: TGTGCCAGCAGCCCCGGGACGGTGAATAGCGGGAGTGCGCGAGAGACCCAGTACTTC. Its translation: CASSPGTVNSGSARETQYF. Full variable domain (missing parts from reference TRBV13 and TRBJ2-5): AAGVIQSPRHLIKEKRETATLKCYPIPRHDTVYWYQQGPGQDPQFLISFYEKMQSDKGSIPDRFSAQQFSDYHSELNMSSLELGDSALYFCASSPGTVNSGSARETQYFGPGTRLLVL.

This clonotype was detected ten times or more. The CDR3 coding sequence is TGTGCCAGCGGCCCGGGAAGACAGCAGCCTGAAGCTTTCTTT. Residues: CASGPGRQQPEAFF. J is TRBJ1-1 and V is TRBV5-6; TRBD1 might be the D (5 bases). V was shortened by 7 bases and J by 6 bases, with 19 bases between the two germline ends. Germline assignment: CDR1 SGHDT and CDR2 YYEEEE. The CDR3 has 14 residues.

The chain couples TRBV19 to TRBJ2-3; 11 bases fit TRBD2. CDR3 size: 16 residues. J gave up 4 bases and V 3 bases, and 6 bases lay outside the gene matches. Per the germline V gene, CDR1 is LNHDA and CDR2 is SQIVND (reference sequence). CDR3 sequence (DNA): TGTGCCAGTAGTATTTTTCTAGCGGGGGGTTCAGATACGCAGTATTTT. Amino acids: CASSIFLAGGSDTQYF.

The chain combines TRBV12-3 or TRBV12-4 with TRBJ2-1, with TRBD2 matching over 9 bases. This CDR3 is 17 amino acids long. V gave up 4 bases and J gave up 0 bases; unmatched junction bases: 7. CDR3 DNA: TGTGCCAGCAGTTCTCGGGTTAGCGGGAGCTCCTACAATGAGCAGTTCTTC. Residues: CASSSRVSGSSYNEQFF.

This clonotype was recorded at least ten times. The chain is built from TRBV6-5 and TRBJ2-3; D perhaps matches TRBD1 (6 bases). Per germline, CDR1 MNHEY and CDR2 SVGAGI. The CDR3 spans 14 residues. Trimming pared 2 bases from V and 4 bases from J, leaving 10 bases between. Written as DNA, the CDR3 is TGTGCCAGCAGTTACAGGGCAGGGGCAGATACGCAGTATTTT. This sequence encodes CASSYRAGADTQYF.

This clonotype was counted between two and nine times. The rearrangement links TRBV4-1 to TRBJ1-1, with no clear D. CDR3 length: 17 residues. In germline, CDR1 is MGHRA, CDR2 YSYEKL. V was pared by 1 base and J by 1 base, with 16 bases between. Here the CDR3 reads CASSQAIALVENTEAFF. The CDR3 DNA is TGCGCCAGCAGCCAAGCGATCGCCTTGGTAGAGAACACTGAAGCTTTCTTT.

The sample holds many counts of this clonotype. The genes are TRBV2 and TRBJ1-5; weak D call: TRBD1 (5 bases). Germline V CDR1 and CDR2: SNHLY, FYNNEI. Trimming cost V 3 bases and J 1 base, with 7 bases left between them. This CDR3 has 14 amino acids. The CDR3 protein is CASSDGGSNQPQHF. DNA of the CDR3: TGTGCCAGCAGTGACGGGGGAAGCAATCAGCCCCAGCATTTT. Supplemented by reference TRBV2 and TRBJ1-5, the full variable domain reads EPEVTQTPSHQVTQMGQEVILRCVPISNHLYFYWYRQILGQKVEFLVSFYNNEISEKSEIFDDQFSVERPDGSNFTLKIRSTKLEDSAMYFCASSDGGSNQPQHFGDGTRLSIL.

This clonotype was seen at least ten times. The V call is TRBV5-4, the J call TRBJ2-7, with 10 nucleotides matching TRBD2. The CDR3 loop spans 14 amino acids. J gave up 5 bases and V 2 bases, and 4 bases lay outside the gene matches. Germline CDR1 reads SGHNT; CDR2 reads YYREEE (reference sequence). CDR3 sequence (DNA): TGTGCCAGCAGCTTCAGCGGGAGGGCCGACGAGCAGTACTTC. Protein sequence: CASSFSGRADEQYF.

This clonotype appeared many times. The chain links TRBV12-3 or TRBV12-4 to TRBJ1-1, with TRBD1 matching over 9 bases. The V segment lost 6 bases and the J segment 1 base; nucleotides outside the gene matches: 3. The CDR3 spans 14 residues. CDR3 loop: CASSLDRGNTEAFF. The CDR3 bases are TGTGCCAGCAGCTTGGACAGGGGGAACACTGAAGCTTTCTTT.